These T cell receptor beta chains were read from a single sample in a study of blood T cell repertoires in COVID-19. Clones were read by immunoSEQ multiplex PCR, and TCRdb kept only the in-frame ones, dropping some. The repertoire holds some 250,000 clones, 85% to 90% seen once, with approximately 9.5% in the top ten. The specimen was PBMCs or T cells enriched from blood (not recorded which). The receptors shown here come from a middle-aged man who had recovered from COVID-19. Each CDR3 is given with its conserved first and last residue. A D gene is named only where the DNA matches it firmly.

D gene,V gene,J gene,CDR3 protein
NA,TRBV5-1,TRBJ2-1,CASSLGQGRTYNEQFF
NA,TRBV6-1,TRBJ2-1,CASSEALLDTEFF
NA,TRBV14,TRBJ1-4,CASSQVMGGRREKLFF
NA,TRBV11-3,TRBJ1-6,CASSPRGPARSPLHF
TRBD1,TRBV19,TRBJ1-1,CASSGTGGTEAFF
TRBD1,TRBV11-3,TRBJ1-3,CASSFLTGGVDGNTIYF
NA,TRBV28,TRBJ2-1,CASSFLQAINYNEQFF
NA,TRBV6-5,TRBJ1-2,CASSYGGSDSYGYTF
NA,TRBV3-1/TRBV3-2,TRBJ1-6,CASSPRGNSLHF
NA,TRBV6-5,TRBJ1-1,CASSYSRFGNTEAFF
TRBD1,TRBV20-1,TRBJ2-5,CSASGVVGTDGDF
NA,TRBV5-6,TRBJ2-7,CASSLGFGGPKSSYEQYF
NA,TRBV7-8,TRBJ1-2,CASSLAGGGAGGYTF
NA,TRBV3-1/TRBV3-2,TRBJ2-6,CASSPLAGANVLTF
TRBD2,TRBV27,TRBJ2-7,CASRLAPRDYEQYF
TRBD2,TRBV5-1,TRBJ2-5,CASSRVEGLAGVRKLETQYF
NA,TRBV18,TRBJ1-5,CASSLVHHVGNQPQHF
TRBD1,TRBV6-5,TRBJ1-1,CASSYLDRVETFF
NA,TRBV4-3,TRBJ2-1,CASSQESSNDFWNNEQFF
NA,TRBV9,TRBJ2-3,CASSVDSGTDTQYF
TRBD1,TRBV5-4,TRBJ1-6,CASSLVGQGASPLHF
NA,TRBV13,TRBJ2-7,CASSSRDRSYEQYF
NA,TRBV5-1,TRBJ1-1,CASSPRTVNTEAFF
NA,TRBV19,TRBJ2-3,CASSIGYADTDTQYF